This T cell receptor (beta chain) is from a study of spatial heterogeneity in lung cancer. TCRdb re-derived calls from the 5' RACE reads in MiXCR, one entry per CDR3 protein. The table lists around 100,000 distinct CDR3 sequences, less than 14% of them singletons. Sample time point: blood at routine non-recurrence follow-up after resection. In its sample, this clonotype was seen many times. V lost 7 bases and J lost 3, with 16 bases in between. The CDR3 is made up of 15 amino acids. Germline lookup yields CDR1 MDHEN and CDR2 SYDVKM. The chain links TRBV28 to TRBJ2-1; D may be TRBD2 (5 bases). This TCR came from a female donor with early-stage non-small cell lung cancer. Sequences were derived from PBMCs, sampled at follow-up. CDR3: CASTPEDGGYNEQFF. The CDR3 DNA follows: TGTGCCAGCACCCCAGAGGACGGAGGCTACAATGAGCAGTTCTTC. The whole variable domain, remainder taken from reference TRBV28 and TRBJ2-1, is DVKVTQSSRYLVKRTGEKVFLECVQDMDHENMFWYRQDPGLGLRLIYFSYDVKMKEKGDIPEGYSVSREKKERFSLILESASTNQTSMYLCASTPEDGGYNEQFFGPGTRLTVL.